A selection of T cell receptor beta chains follows, all from one sample in a study of blood T cell repertoires in COVID-19. TCRdb's copy holds only in-frame clones and misses some; the assay was immunoSEQ multiplex PCR. This table has under 70,000 clones, approximately 85% appearing once. The specimen was peripheral blood. The source of these receptors is a woman in her fifties or sixties with COVID-19, enrolled during active disease. Each CDR3 is given with its conserved first and last residue. The order of the fields is CDR3 DNA, CDR3 protein, clone size, J gene, D gene, V gene. D genes are given only for firm matches. Some rows mark clone size as missing; the rest say once, few, many or name a class of expanded clone.

TGTGCCAGCAGCTTAGTGTGGAATACCTACTACGGGGCCAACGTCCTGACTTTC	CASSLVWNTYYGANVLTF	.	TRBJ2-6	.	TRBV11-2
TGTGCCAGCAGCGACACCTCCAGGGATAGCTATGGCTACACCTTC	CASSDTSRDSYGYTF	.	TRBJ1-2	.	TRBV9
TGCAGTCTCGAAGGGGCTCGGGAGCAGTACTTC	CSLEGAREQYF	.	TRBJ2-7	.	TRBV20-1
TGTGCCAGTAGTGACAGGGGTTATACCTACGAGCAGTACTTC	CASSDRGYTYEQYF	.	TRBJ2-7	TRBD1	TRBV19
TGCGCCAGCAGCCAAGCTAATGAGCAGTTCTTC	CASSQANEQFF	few	TRBJ2-1	.	TRBV4-3
TGTGCTAGTGGTTTCATTCTACAGTCCTCTAGCTCCAGCTCCTACAATGAGCAGTTCTTC	CASGFILQSSSSSSYNEQFF	.	TRBJ2-1	.	TRBV12-5
TGTGCCAGCAGCTCGACAGGGGGAGCCAAAAACATTCAGTACTTC	CASSSTGGAKNIQYF	once	TRBJ2-4	TRBD1	TRBV7-2
TGCGCCAGCAGCCCGAGGACAGTTGGGAATCAGCCCCAGCATTTT	CASSPRTVGNQPQHF	.	TRBJ1-5	.	TRBV4-1
TGTGCAAGTCGCTTAGCGAACACGGACAGTACATTTAGCAATCAGCCCCAGCATTTT	CASRLANTDSTFSNQPQHF	.	TRBJ1-5	.	TRBV12-2
TGTGCCAGTAGTATAGAGGGGACTCGCTACAATGAGCAGTTCTTC	CASSIEGTRYNEQFF	.	TRBJ2-1	.	TRBV19
TGTGCCAGCTCACCACCCTCAGGGGGCGGAAATTCACCCCTCCACTTT	CASSPPSGGGNSPLHF	.	TRBJ1-6	TRBD1	TRBV18
TGCGCCAGCAGTCTGACTCAAGCGAGCTCCTATAATTCACCCCTCCACTTT	CASSLTQASSYNSPLHF	once	TRBJ1-6	.	TRBV5-1
TGTGCCAGCAGCTTAAGAGAGGAAGGGGCAGCTTTCTTT	CASSLREEGAAFF	.	TRBJ1-1	.	TRBV7-9
TGTGCCACCCTAGGGACAGGGGGCGAAATTTACTATGGCTACACCTTC	CATLGTGGEIYYGYTF	.	TRBJ1-2	TRBD1	TRBV10-3
TGCGCCAGCAGCCAAGATGGGGGGGCGAATCAGCCCCAGCATTTT	CASSQDGGANQPQHF	.	TRBJ1-5	.	TRBV4-3
TGTGCCAGTAGTACAACAGGATTAAATCAGCCCCAGCATTTT	CASSTTGLNQPQHF	.	TRBJ1-5	.	TRBV19
TGTGCCAGCAGTTTAGACAGGGACAACTATGGCTACACCTTC	CASSLDRDNYGYTF	.	TRBJ1-2	TRBD1	TRBV6-6
TGTGCCAGTAGTATTAGTCATGGCTACACCTTC	CASSISHGYTF	.	TRBJ1-2	.	TRBV19
TGTGCCAGCAATCGGGGACAGTTAGCTGAAGCTTTCTTT	CASNRGQLAEAFF	.	TRBJ1-1	TRBD1	TRBV5-6
TGTGCCAGCAGTTTCCAGACAGAGCCCGGGGAGCTGTTTTTT	CASSFQTEPGELFF	.	TRBJ2-2	.	TRBV27
TGCAGCGTTGGGCAGGGTGACTATGGCTACACCTTC	CSVGQGDYGYTF	once	TRBJ1-2	.	TRBV29-1
TGTGCCAGCAACCAACAGGGAACAAATGAGCAGTTCTTC	CASNQQGTNEQFF	.	TRBJ2-1	.	TRBV28
TGTGCCAGCAGTTACGGCTCTAGCGGGATAAACATTCAGTACTTC	CASSYGSSGINIQYF	.	TRBJ2-4	TRBD2	TRBV6-5
TGCAGCGCCGAGGGGACAGGGGGCGCGCGGGGCTACACCTTC	CSAEGTGGARGYTF	.	TRBJ1-2	TRBD1	TRBV29-1
TGTGCCAGCAGTTTGGGGACAGGGGAAGTGGATACGCAGTATTTT	CASSLGTGEVDTQYF	.	TRBJ2-3	TRBD1	TRBV28
TGCAGCGTTGATACGGGTTACACTGAAGCTTTCTTT	CSVDTGYTEAFF	.	TRBJ1-1	.	TRBV29-1
TGTGCCAGCAGTTGGTACGGGGGGACAGATACGCAGTATTTT	CASSWYGGTDTQYF	.	TRBJ2-3	TRBD2	TRBV28
TGTGCCAGCAGTTTAGGAGGGACAGACTATCAGCCCCAGCATTTT	CASSLGGTDYQPQHF	few	TRBJ1-5	TRBD1	TRBV28
TGTGCCAGTAGTATAAGTACGCTAGCGGGAGTCGGGGCAGATACGCAGTATTTT	CASSISTLAGVGADTQYF	.	TRBJ2-3	TRBD2	TRBV19
TGCGCCAGCAGCTACCCTGACTCCGCGGATAACTATGGCTACACCTTC	CASSYPDSADNYGYTF	.	TRBJ1-2	.	TRBV5-1
TGTGCCAGCAGCTATGACAGGGTTTCTGAAGCTTTCTTT	CASSYDRVSEAFF	.	TRBJ1-1	TRBD1	TRBV11-2
TGTGCCAGCAGCGGCGCGATAAGGGGACTAGGGCCCGGCAATGAGCAGTTCTTC	CASSGAIRGLGPGNEQFF	.	TRBJ2-1	TRBD2	TRBV9
TGTGCCAGCTCGCCCCCCCCTAGCGGGGGGGACAATGAGCAGTTCTTC	CASSPPPSGGDNEQFF	.	TRBJ2-1	TRBD2	TRBV18
TGTGCCAGCAGTTTAAGAGGGAGTGGAAACACCATATATTTT	CASSLRGSGNTIYF	.	TRBJ1-3	.	TRBV28
TGTGCCAGCAGCCAAGCTCAGGGCTTCGCCTACGAGCAGTACTTC	CASSQAQGFAYEQYF	.	TRBJ2-7	.	TRBV3-1/TRBV3-2
TGTGCCAGCAGTTTGGACAGCCCAATTCAGCCCCAGCATTTT	CASSLDSPIQPQHF	.	TRBJ1-5	.	TRBV2
TGTGCCAGTAGCCGGGACAGGCTCTACGAGCAGTACTTC	CASSRDRLYEQYF	.	TRBJ2-7	TRBD1	TRBV19
TGTGCCAGCAGCTCGGTTAGCGGGAGCTCCTACAATGAGCAGTTCTTC	CASSSVSGSSYNEQFF	.	TRBJ2-1	TRBD2	TRBV11-3
TGTGCCAGCAGTGTGAGTCCAGGAGGTTCACCCCTCCACTTT	CASSVSPGGSPLHF	.	TRBJ1-6	.	TRBV6-4